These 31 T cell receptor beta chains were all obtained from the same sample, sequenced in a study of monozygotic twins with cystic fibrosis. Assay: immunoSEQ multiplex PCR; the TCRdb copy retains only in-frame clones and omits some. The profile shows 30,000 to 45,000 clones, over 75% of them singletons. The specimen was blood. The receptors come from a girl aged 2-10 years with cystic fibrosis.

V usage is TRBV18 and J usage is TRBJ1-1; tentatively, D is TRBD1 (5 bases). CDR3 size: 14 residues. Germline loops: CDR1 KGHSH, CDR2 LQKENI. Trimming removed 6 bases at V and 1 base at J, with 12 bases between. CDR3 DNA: TGTGCCAGCTCCCCAGGGAACCCGAACACTGAAGCTTTCTTT. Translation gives CASSPGNPNTEAFF. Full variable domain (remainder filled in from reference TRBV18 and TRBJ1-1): NAGVMQNPRHLVRRRGQEARLRCSPMKGHSHVYWYRQLPEEGLKFMVYLQKENIIDESGMPKERFSAEFPKEGPSILRIQQVVRGDSAAYFCASSPGNPNTEAFFGQGTRLTVV.

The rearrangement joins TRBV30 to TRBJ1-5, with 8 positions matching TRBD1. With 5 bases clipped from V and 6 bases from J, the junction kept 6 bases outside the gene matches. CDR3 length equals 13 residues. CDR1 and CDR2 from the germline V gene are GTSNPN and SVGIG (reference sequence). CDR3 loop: CAWGDRLPQPQHF. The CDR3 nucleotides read TGTGCCTGGGGGGACAGGTTGCCTCAGCCCCAGCATTTT.

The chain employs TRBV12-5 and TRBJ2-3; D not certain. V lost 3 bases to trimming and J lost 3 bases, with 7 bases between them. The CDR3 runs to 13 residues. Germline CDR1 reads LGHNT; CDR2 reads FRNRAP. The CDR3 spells CASGFRMTDTQYF. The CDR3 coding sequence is TGTGCTAGTGGTTTCCGGATGACAGATACGCAGTATTTT. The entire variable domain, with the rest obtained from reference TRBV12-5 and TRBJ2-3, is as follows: DARVTQTPRHKVTEMGQEVTMRCQPILGHNTVFWYRQTMMQGLELLAYFRNRAPLDDSGMPKDRFSAEMPDATLATLKIQPSEPRDSAVYFCASGFRMTDTQYFGPGTRLTVL.

The CDR3 DNA follows: TGTGCCACCAGCAGAGATCCCCCATCCGGGGAGCTGTTTTTT. Residues: CATSRDPPSGELFF. The chain links TRBV15 to TRBJ2-2; no clear D gene. Trimming stripped 0 bases from V and 6 bases from J, with 8 bases between. This CDR3 contains 14 residues. CDR1 is LNHNV and CDR2 is YYDKDF in the germline V gene (reference sequence). The full variable domain, in which reference TRBV15 and TRBJ2-2 provide the parts outside the CDR3, is DAMVIQNPRYQVTQFGKPVTLSCSQTLNHNVMYWYQQKSSQAPKLLFHYYDKDFNNEADTPDNFQSRRPNTSFCFLDIRSPGLGDTAMYLCATSRDPPSGELFFGEGSRLTVL.

CDR3 DNA: TGTGCTAGTGGCAAGACTAGCGGGGGGTCCACCTACAATGAGCAGTTCTTC. Protein product: CASGKTSGGSTYNEQFF. V is TRBV12-5 and J is TRBJ2-1; 13 nucleotides align to TRBD2. The CDR3 has 17 amino acids. CDR1 LGHNT and CDR2 FRNRAP come from the germline V gene. V was pared by 6 bases and J by 2 bases, with 7 bases of the junction left unmatched.

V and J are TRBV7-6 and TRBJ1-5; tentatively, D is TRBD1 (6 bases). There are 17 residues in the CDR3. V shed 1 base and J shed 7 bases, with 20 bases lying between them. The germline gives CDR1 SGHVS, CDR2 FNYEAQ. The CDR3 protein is CASSLERGTGMLQPQHF. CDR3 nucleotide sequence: TGTGCCAGCAGCTTAGAGAGAGGTACAGGGATGTTACAGCCCCAGCATTTT.

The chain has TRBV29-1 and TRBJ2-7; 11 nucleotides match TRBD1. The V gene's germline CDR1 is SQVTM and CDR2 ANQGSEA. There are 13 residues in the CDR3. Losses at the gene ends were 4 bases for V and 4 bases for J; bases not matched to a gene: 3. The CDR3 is CSVAGQGAYEQYF. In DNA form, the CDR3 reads TGCAGCGTTGCCGGACAGGGGGCGTACGAGCAGTACTTC.

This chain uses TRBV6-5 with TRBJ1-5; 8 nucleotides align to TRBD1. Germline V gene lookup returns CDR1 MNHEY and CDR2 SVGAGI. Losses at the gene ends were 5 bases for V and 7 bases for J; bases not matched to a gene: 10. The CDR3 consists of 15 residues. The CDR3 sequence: CASSAWTGQDQPQHF. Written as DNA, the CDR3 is TGTGCCAGCAGTGCCTGGACAGGGCAGGACCAGCCCCAGCATTTT.

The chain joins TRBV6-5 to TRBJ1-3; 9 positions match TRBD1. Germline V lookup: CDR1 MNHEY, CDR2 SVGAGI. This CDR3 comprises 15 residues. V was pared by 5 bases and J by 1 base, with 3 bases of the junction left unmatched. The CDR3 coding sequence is TGTGCCAGCAGTAGGGACAGGGTTTCTGGAAACACCATATATTTT. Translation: CASSRDRVSGNTIYF.

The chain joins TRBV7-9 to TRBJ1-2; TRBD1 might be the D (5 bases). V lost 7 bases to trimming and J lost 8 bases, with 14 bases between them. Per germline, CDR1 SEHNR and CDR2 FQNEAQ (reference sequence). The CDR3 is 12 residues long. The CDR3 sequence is CASIGGALGYTF. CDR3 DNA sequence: TGTGCCAGCATAGGCGGGGCTTTGGGCTACACCTTC.

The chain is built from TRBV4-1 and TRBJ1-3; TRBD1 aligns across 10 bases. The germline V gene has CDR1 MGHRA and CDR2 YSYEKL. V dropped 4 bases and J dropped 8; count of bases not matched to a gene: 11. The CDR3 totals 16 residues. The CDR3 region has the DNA TGCGCCAGCAGCCTCAGGAGACAGGGGGCGGGGGACACCATATATTTT. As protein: CASSLRRQGAGDTIYF.

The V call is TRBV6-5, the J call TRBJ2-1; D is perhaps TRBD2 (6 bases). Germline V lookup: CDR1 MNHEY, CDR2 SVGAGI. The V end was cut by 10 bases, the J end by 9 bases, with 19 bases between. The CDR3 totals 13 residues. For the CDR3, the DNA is TGTGCCATCGAAGCGGGCCTCCCCGGTGAGCAGTTCTTC. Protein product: CAIEAGLPGEQFF.

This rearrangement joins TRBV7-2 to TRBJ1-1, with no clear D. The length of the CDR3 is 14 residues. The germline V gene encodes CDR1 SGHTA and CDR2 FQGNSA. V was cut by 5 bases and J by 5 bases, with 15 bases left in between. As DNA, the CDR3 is TGTGCCAGCAGCCAGTCGATTGGGAGGACTGAAGCTTTCTTT. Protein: CASSQSIGRTEAFF.

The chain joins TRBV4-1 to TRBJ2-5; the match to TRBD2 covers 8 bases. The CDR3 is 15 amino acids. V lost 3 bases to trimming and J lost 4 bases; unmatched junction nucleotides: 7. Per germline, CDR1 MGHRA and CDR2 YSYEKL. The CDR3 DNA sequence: TGCGCCAGCAGCCAGCAGCGGGGGACGGCAGAGACCCAGTACTTC. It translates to CASSQQRGTAETQYF.

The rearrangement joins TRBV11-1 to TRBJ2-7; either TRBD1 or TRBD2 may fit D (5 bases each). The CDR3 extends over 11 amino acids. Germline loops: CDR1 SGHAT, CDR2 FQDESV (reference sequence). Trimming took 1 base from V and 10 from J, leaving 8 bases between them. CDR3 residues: CASSLERDQYF. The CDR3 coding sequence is TGTGCCAGCAGCTTAGAGAGGGACCAGTACTTC.

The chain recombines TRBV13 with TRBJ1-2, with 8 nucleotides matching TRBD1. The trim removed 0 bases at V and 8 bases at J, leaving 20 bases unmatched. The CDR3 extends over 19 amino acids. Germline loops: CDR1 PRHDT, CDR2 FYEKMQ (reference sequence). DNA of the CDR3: TGTGCCAGCAGCTTAGGCCCTCTCGGACAGGGTCGGTTGAGTTTGGGCTACACCTTC. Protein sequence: CASSLGPLGQGRLSLGYTF.

CDR3 coding DNA: TGTGCCAGCAAGGGCCAACACGCAGATACGCAGTATTTT. Protein product: CASKGQHADTQYF. The chain couples TRBV11-3 to TRBJ2-3; D gene uncertain. Germline assignment: CDR1 SGHNT and CDR2 YENEEA. The CDR3 loop spans 13 amino acids. Trimming cost V 7 bases and J 4 bases, with 12 bases left between them.

The CDR3 sequence: CAWTRQGANTEAFF. Written as DNA, the CDR3 is TGTGCCTGGACAAGACAGGGGGCGAACACTGAAGCTTTCTTT. This rearrangement joins TRBV30 to TRBJ1-1; TRBD1 matches 10 bases. The germline gives CDR1 GTSNPN, CDR2 SVGIG (reference sequence). Trimming removed 4 bases from V and 1 base from J; junction bases left unmatched: 3. The CDR3 runs to 14 residues.

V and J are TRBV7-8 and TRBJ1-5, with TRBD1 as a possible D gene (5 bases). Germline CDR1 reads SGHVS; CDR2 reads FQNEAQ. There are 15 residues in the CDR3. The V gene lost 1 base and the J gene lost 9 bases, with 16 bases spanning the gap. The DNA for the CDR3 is TGTGCCAGCAGCTTAGGGGGGTTAGCTTATCGGCCCCAGCATTTT. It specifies CASSLGGLAYRPQHF.

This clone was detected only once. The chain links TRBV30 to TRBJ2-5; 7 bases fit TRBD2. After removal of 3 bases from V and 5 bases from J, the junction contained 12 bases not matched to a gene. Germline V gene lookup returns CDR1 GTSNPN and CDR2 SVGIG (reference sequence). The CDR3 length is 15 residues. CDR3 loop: CAWSPPWEGRETQYF. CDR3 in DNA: TGTGCCTGGAGCCCCCCCTGGGAGGGGCGGGAGACCCAGTACTTC.

This CDR3 reads CASSRDRANYGYTF. CDR3 coding DNA: TGTGCCAGCAGCCGGGACAGAGCTAACTATGGCTACACCTTC. The V gene is TRBV5-6, the J gene TRBJ1-2, with 7 bases fitting TRBD1. CDR3 length: 14 amino acids. The ends lost 4 bases at V and 0 bases at J; junction bases unmatched: 3. The germline gives CDR1 SGHDT, CDR2 YYEEEE. The variable domain in full, with the rest retrieved from reference TRBV5-6 and TRBJ1-2, is DAGVTQSPTHLIKTRGQQVTLRCSPKSGHDTVSWYQQALGQGPQFIFQYYEEEERQRGNFPDRFSGHQFPNYSSELNVNALLLGDSALYLCASSRDRANYGYTFGSGTRLTVV.

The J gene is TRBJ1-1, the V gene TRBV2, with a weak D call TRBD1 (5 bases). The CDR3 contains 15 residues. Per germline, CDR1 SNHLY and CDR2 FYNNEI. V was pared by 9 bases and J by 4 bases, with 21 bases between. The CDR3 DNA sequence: TGTGCCAGTAAGGTCATGGGGCAGGCGGGCACTGAAGCTTTCTTT. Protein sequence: CASKVMGQAGTEAFF.

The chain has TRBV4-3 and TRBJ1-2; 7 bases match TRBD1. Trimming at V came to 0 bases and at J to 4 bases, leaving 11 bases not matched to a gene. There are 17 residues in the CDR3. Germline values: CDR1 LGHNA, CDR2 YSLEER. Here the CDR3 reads CASSQDGQVFGGYGYTF. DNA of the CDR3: TGCGCCAGCAGCCAAGATGGACAGGTCTTTGGGGGCTATGGCTACACCTTC.

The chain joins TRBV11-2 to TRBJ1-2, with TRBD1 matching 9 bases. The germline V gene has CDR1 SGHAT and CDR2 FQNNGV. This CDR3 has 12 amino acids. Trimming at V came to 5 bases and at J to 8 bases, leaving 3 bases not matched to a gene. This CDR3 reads CASSPGTGGYTF. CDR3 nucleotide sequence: TGTGCCAGCAGCCCAGGGACAGGGGGCTACACCTTC.

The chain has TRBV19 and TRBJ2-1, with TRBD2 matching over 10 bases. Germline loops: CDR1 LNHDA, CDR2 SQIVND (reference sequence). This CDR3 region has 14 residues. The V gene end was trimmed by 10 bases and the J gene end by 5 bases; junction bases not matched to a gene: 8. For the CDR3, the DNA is TGTGCCACCAGAAGAGCGGGGGGGAACAATGAGCAGTTCTTC. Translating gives CATRRAGGNNEQFF.

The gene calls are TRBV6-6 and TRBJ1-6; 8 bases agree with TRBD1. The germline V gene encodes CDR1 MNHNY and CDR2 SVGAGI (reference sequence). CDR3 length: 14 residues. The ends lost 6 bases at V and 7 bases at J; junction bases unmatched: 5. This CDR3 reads CASRNTGGNSPLHF. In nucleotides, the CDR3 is TGTGCCAGCAGAAACACAGGGGGGAATTCACCCCTCCACTTT.

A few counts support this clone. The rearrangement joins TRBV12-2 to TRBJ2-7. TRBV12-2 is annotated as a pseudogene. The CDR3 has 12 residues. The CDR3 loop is CASRLAGYEQYF. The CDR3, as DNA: TGTGCAAGTCGCTTAGCGGGGTACGAGCAGTACTTC.

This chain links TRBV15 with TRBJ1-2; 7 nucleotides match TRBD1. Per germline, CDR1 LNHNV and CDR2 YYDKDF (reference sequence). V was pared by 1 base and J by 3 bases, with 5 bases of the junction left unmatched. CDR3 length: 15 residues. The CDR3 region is CATSRVDRAHYGYTF. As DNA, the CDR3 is TGTGCCACCAGCAGAGTTGACAGGGCTCACTATGGCTACACCTTC.

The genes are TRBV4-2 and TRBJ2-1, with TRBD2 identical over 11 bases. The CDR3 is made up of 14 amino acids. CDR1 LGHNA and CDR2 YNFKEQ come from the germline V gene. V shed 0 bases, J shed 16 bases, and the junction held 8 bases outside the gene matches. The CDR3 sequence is CASSQDRLAGSTFF. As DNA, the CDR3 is TGTGCCAGCAGCCAAGATAGACTAGCGGGGTCTACATTCTTC.

The CDR3 region is CAWSGVGQLNSPLHF. The CDR3 DNA reads TGTGCCTGGAGTGGGGTGGGACAGTTAAATTCACCCCTCCACTTT. V gene TRBV30 combines with J gene TRBJ1-6, with 7 positions matching TRBD1. Germline lookup yields CDR1 GTSNPN and CDR2 SVGIG (reference sequence). CDR3 length: 15 amino acids. V dropped 1 base and J dropped 7; count of bases not matched to a gene: 7.

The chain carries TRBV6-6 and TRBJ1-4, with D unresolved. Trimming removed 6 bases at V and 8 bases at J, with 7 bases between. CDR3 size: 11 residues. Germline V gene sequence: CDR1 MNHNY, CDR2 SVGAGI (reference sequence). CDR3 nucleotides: TGTGCCAGCAGGGGTGGAGAAAAACTGTTTTTT. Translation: CASRGGEKLFF.